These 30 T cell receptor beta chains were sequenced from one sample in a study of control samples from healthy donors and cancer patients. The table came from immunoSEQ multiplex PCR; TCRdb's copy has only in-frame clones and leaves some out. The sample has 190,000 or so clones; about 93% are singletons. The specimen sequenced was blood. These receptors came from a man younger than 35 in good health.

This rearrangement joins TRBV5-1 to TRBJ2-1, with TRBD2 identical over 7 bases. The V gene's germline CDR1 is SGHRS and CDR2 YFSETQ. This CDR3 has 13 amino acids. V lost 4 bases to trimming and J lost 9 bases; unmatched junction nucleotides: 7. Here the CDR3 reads CASSRGGAGEQFF. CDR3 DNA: TGCGCCAGCAGCCGCGGGGGAGCGGGTGAGCAGTTCTTC.

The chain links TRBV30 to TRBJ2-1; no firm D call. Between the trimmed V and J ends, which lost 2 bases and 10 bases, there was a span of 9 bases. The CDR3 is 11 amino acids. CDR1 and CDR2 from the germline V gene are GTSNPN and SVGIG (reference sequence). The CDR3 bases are TGTGCCTGGAGTTCTAGACTGGAGCAGTTCTTC. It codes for CAWSSRLEQFF.

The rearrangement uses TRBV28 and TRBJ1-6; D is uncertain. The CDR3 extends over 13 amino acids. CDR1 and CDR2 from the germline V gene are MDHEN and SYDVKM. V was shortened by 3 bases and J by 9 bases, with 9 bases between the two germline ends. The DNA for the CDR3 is TGTGCCAGCAGTTTCGGGGAAAGTTCACCCCTCCACTTT. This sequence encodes CASSFGESSPLHF.

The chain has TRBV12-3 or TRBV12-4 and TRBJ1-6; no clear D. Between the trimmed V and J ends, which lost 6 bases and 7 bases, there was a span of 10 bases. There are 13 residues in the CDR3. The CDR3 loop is CASSSDGNSPLHF. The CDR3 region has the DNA TGTGCCAGCAGCTCCGATGGGAATTCACCCCTCCACTTT.

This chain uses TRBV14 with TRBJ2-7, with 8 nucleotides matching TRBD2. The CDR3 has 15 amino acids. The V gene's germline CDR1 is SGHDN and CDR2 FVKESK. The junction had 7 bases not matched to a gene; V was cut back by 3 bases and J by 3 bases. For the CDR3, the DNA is TGTGCCAGCAGCCACAGTAGCGGGGCCAGCTACGAGCAGTACTTC. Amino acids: CASSHSSGASYEQYF. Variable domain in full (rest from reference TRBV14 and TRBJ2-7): EAGVTQFPSHSVIEKGQTVTLRCDPISGHDNLYWYRRVMGKEIKFLLHFVKESKQDESGMPNNRFLAERTGGTYSTLKVQPAELEDSGVYFCASSHSSGASYEQYFGPGTRLTVT.

In nucleotides, the CDR3 is TGTGCCAGCATTTCGGGACCCGGTGTGTTTTTT. Translating gives CASISGPGVFF. The chain carries TRBV28 and TRBJ1-4; perhaps TRBD1 as D (5 bases). This CDR3 region has 11 residues. CDR1 and CDR2 from the germline V gene are MDHEN and SYDVKM. The ends were cut back, 7 bases at V and 15 bases at J, with 15 bases in the middle.

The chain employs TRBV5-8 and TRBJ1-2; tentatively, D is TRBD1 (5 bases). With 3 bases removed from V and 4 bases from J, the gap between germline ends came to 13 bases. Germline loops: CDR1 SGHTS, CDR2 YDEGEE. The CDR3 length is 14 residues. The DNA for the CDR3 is TGTGCCAGCAGCTCCGACAGCATCCTCTATGGCTACACCTTC. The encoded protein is CASSSDSILYGYTF.

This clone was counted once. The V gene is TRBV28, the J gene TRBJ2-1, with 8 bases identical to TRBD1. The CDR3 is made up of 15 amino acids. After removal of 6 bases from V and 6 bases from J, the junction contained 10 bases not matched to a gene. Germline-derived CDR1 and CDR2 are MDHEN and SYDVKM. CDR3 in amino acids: CASSHTGQVFNEQFF. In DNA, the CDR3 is TGTGCCAGCAGCCACACGGGACAGGTTTTCAATGAGCAGTTCTTC.

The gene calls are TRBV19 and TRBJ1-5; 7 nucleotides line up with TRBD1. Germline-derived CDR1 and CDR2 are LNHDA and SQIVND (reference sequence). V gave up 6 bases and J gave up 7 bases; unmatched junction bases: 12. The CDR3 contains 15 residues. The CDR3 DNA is TGTGCCAGTAGCGACCAGGGGGGGGTAGGACAGCCCCAGCATTTT. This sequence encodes CASSDQGGVGQPQHF.

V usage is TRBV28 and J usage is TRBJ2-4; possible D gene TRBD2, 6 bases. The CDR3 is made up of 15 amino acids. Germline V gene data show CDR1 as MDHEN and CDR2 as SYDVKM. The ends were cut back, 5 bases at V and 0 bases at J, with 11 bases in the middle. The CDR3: CASSETGLAKNIQYF. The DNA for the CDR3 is TGTGCCAGCAGTGAAACGGGACTAGCCAAAAACATTCAGTACTTC.

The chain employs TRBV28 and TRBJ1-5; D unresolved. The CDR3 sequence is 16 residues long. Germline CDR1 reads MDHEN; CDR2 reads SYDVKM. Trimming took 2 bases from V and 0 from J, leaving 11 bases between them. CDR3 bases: TGTGCCAGCAGTTTACTTCCAGAGTATAGCAATCAGCCCCAGCATTTT. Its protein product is CASSLLPEYSNQPQHF.

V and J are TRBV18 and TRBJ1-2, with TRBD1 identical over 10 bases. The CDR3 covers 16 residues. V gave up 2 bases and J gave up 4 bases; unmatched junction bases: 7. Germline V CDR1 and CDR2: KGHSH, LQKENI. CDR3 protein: CASSPEGQGGLYGYTF. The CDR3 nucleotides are TGTGCCAGCTCACCAGAAGGACAGGGGGGGCTCTATGGCTACACCTTC.

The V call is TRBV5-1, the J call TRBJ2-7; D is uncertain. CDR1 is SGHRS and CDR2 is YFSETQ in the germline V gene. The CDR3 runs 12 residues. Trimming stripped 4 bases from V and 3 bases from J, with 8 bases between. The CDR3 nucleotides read TGCGCCAGCAGCATGGATATCTACGAGCAGTACTTC. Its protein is CASSMDIYEQYF.

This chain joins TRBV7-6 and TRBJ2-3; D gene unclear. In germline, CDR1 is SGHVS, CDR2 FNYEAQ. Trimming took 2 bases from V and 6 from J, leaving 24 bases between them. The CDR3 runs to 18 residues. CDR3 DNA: TGTGCCAGCAGCTTAAGGGCTTGGCGGAGAGATGGGGTGGATACGCAGTATTTT. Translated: CASSLRAWRRDGVDTQYF.

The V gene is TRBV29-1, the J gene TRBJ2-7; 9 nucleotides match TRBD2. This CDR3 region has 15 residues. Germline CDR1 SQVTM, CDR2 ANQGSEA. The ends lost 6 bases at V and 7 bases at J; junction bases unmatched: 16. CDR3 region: CSVETFSGGMREQYF. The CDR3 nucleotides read TGCAGCGTGGAAACCTTCAGCGGGGGGATGAGGGAGCAGTACTTC.

This CDR3 is CAWSARIGTSLNEQYF. The CDR3 coding sequence is TGTGCCTGGAGTGCTCGGATTGGGACTAGTCTCAACGAGCAGTACTTC. The chain joins TRBV30 to TRBJ2-7; 8 bases line up with TRBD2. The trim removed 1 base at V and 5 bases at J, leaving 13 bases unmatched. Germline values: CDR1 GTSNPN, CDR2 SVGIG (reference sequence). The CDR3 length is 16 residues.

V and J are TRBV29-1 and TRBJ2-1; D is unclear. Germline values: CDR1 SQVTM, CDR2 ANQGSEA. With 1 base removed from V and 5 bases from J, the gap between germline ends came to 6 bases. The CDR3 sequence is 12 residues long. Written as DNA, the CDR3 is TGCAGCGTTGAAGTGCGCGACAATGAGCAGTTCTTC. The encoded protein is CSVEVRDNEQFF.

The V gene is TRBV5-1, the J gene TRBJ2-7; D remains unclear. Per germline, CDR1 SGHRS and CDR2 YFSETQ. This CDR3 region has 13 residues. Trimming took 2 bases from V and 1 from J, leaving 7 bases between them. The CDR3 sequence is CASSFIGSYEQYF. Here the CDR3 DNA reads TGCGCCAGCAGCTTTATTGGTTCCTACGAGCAGTACTTC.

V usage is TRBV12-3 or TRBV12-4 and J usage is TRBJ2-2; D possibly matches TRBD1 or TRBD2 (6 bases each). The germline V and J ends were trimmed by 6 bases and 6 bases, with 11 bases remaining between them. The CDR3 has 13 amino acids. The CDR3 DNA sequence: TGTGCCAGCAGCCAAAGGGGGGCCGGGGAGCTGTTTTTT. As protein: CASSQRGAGELFF.

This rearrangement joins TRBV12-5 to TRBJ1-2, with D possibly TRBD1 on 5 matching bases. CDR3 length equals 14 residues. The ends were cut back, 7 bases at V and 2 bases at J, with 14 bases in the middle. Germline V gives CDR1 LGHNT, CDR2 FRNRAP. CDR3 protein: CASAPGGGNYGYTF. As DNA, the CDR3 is TGTGCTAGTGCCCCCGGGGGGGGGAACTATGGCTACACCTTC.

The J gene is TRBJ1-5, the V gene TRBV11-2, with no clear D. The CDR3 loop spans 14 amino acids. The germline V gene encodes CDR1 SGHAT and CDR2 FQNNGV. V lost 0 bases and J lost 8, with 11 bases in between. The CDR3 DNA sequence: TGTGCCAGCAGCTTAGATATTGCAGGCGAGCCCCAGCATTTT. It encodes CASSLDIAGEPQHF.

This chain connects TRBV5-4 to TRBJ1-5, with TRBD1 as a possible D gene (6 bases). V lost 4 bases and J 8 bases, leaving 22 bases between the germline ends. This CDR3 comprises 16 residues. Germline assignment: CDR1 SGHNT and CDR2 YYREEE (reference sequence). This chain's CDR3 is CASSEGGTIEGEPQHF. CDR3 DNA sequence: TGTGCCAGCAGCGAAGGAGGGACAATTGAAGGGGAGCCCCAGCATTTT.

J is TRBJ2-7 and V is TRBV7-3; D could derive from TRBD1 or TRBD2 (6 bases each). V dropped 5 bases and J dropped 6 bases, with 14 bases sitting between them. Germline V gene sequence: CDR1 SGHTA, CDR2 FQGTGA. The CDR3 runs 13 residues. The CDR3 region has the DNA TGTGCCAGCAGCCCTCAACCGGGGGCCGAGCAGTACTTC. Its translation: CASSPQPGAEQYF.

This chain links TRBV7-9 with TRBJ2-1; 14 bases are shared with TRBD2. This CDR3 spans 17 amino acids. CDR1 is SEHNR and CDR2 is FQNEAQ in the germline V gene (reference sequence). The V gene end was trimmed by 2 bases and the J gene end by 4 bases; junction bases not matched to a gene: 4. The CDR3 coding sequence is TGTGCCAGCAGCTTACGGACTAGCGGGGGGAGATACAATGAGCAGTTCTTC. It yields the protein CASSLRTSGGRYNEQFF.

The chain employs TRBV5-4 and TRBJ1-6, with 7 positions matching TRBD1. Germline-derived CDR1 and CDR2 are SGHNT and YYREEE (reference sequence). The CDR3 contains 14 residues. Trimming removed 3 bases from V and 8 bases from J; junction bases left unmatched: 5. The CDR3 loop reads CASSYGTDDSPLHF. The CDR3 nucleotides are TGTGCCAGCAGCTACGGGACAGACGATTCACCCCTCCACTTT.

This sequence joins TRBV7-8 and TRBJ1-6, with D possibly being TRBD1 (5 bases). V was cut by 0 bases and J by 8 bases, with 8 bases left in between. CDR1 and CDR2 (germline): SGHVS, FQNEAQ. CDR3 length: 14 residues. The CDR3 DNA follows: TGTGCCAGCAGCTTAGCCAGGGTAGATTCACCCCTCCACTTT. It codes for CASSLARVDSPLHF.

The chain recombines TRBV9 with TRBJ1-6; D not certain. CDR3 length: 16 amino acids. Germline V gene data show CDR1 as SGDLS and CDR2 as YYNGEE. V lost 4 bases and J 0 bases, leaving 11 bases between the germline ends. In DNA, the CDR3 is TGTGCCAGCAGCCCCCGAGCCGACTCCTATAATTCACCCCTCCACTTT. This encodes CASSPRADSYNSPLHF. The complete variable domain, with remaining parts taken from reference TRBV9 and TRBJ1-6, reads DSGVTQTPKHLITATGQRVTLRCSPRSGDLSVYWYQQSLDQGLQFLIQYYNGEERAKGNILERFSAQQFPDLHSELNLSSLELGDSALYFCASSPRADSYNSPLHFGNGTRLTVT.

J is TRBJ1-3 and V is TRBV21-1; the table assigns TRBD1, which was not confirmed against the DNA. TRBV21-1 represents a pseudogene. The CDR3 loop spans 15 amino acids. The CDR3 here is CASSDRASVGNTIYF. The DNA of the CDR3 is TGTGCCAGCAGCGACAGGGCCTCGGTCGGAAACACCATATATTTT.

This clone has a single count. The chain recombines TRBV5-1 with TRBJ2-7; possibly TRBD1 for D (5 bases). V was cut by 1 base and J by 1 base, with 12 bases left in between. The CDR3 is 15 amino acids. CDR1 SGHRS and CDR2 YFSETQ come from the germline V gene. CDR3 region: CASSLFTGGSYEQYF. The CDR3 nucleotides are TGCGCCAGCAGCTTGTTTACAGGTGGTTCCTACGAGCAGTACTTC. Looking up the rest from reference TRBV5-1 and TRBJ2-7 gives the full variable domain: KAGVTQTPRYLIKTRGQQVTLSCSPISGHRSVSWYQQTPGQGLQFLFEYFSETQRNKGNFPGRFSGRQFSNSRSEMNVSTLELGDSALYLCASSLFTGGSYEQYFGPGTRLTVT.

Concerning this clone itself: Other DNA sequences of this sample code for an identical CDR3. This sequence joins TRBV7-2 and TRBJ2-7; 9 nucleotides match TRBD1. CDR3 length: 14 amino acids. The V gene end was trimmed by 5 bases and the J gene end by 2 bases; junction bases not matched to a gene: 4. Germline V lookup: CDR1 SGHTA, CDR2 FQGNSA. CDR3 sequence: CASSDRTGAYEQYF. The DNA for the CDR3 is TGTGCCAGCAGCGACCGGACAGGGGCCTACGAGCAGTACTTC.